These T cell receptor beta chains were read from a single sample in a study of CD8+CD57+ T cells in acquired aplastic anemia. TCRdb ran MiXCR on the reads and lists one entry per CDR3 protein. The data show 150,000 to 200,000 distinct CDR3 sequences, with less than 50% seen just once and 25% to 40% held by the top ten. The sample was sorted CD4+, CD8+, or CD8+CD57+ T cells (not recorded which) from PBMCs. These receptors were obtained from a human donor with aplastic anemia. CDR3s include the opening cysteine and the closing phenylalanine or tryptophan. Fields, in order: CDR3 protein, CDR3 DNA, clone size, J gene, D gene, CDR3 length, V gene. The D gene is left open where the match is weak. Clone size is stated in some rows and not others, as once, few, many or a class when expanded.

CDR3: CASSESGGMNTEAFF; DNA: TGTGCCAGCAGTGAATCAGGGGGGATGAACACTGAAGCTTTCTTT; size: .; J: TRBJ1-1; D: TRBD1; length: 15; V: TRBV25-1
CDR3: CASSPREGAGAETQYF; DNA: TGTGCCAGCAGCCCCCGGGAGGGGGCGGGGGCGGAGACCCAGTACTTC; size: few; J: TRBJ2-5; D: .; length: 16; V: TRBV11-1
CDR3: CASIGADYEQYF; DNA: TGTGCCAGCATCGGGGCGGACTACGAGCAGTACTTC; size: .; J: TRBJ2-7; D: .; length: 12; V: TRBV24-1
CDR3: CASSEVAGGSYEQYF; DNA: TGTGCCAGCAGTGAGGTAGCGGGAGGGTCCTACGAGCAGTACTTC; size: few; J: TRBJ2-7; D: TRBD2; length: 15; V: TRBV25-1
CDR3: CASSAGGEVNTEAFF; DNA: TGTGCCAGCAGCGCAGGGGGGGAGGTGAACACTGAAGCTTTCTTT; size: .; J: TRBJ1-1; D: TRBD1; length: 15; V: TRBV9
CDR3: CSVEWDRVADTQYF; DNA: TGCAGCGTTGAGTGGGACAGGGTGGCAGATACGCAGTATTTT; size: .; J: TRBJ2-3; D: TRBD1; length: 14; V: TRBV29-1
CDR3: CSVGTSGGAWQETQYF; DNA: TGCAGCGTGGGGACTAGCGGGGGGGCGTGGCAAGAGACCCAGTACTTC; size: .; J: TRBJ2-5; D: TRBD2; length: 16; V: TRBV29-1
CDR3: CASSLPPTGLQETQYF; DNA: TGTGCCAGCAGCTTACCGCCGACAGGTCTCCAAGAGACCCAGTACTTC; size: .; J: TRBJ2-5; D: .; length: 16; V: TRBV7-9
CDR3: CATSRDRGVAFF; DNA: TGTGCCACCAGCAGGGACAGGGGAGTAGCTTTCTTT; size: few; J: TRBJ1-1; D: TRBD1; length: 12; V: TRBV15
CDR3: CASSLGGNSYEQYF; DNA: TGTGCCAGCAGCTTAGGAGGCAACTCCTACGAGCAGTACTTC; size: .; J: TRBJ2-7; D: .; length: 14; V: TRBV11-3
CDR3: CAITRLAGPSTDTQYF; DNA: TGTGCCATCACAAGACTAGCGGGACCTAGCACAGATACGCAGTATTTT; size: .; J: TRBJ2-3; D: TRBD2; length: 16; V: TRBV10-3
CDR3: CASMGRDSPLHF; DNA: TGTGCCAGTATGGGTAGGGATTCACCCCTCCACTTT; size: many; J: TRBJ1-6; D: .; length: 12; V: TRBV19
CDR3: CATLTGTEGYTF; DNA: TGTGCCACCCTAACCGGGACCGAAGGCTACACCTTC; size: .; J: TRBJ1-2; D: .; length: 12; V: TRBV10-3
CDR3: CASSLAMGNNYGYTF; DNA: TGTGCCAGCAGTTTAGCTATGGGAAATAACTATGGCTACACCTTC; size: many; J: TRBJ1-2; D: .; length: 15; V: TRBV12-3/TRBV12-4